A selection of T cell receptor beta chains follows, all from one sample in a study of blood T cells in healthy people across ages. TCRdb independently ran MiXCR on the 5' RACE reads; one entry per CDR3 protein. The sample contains some 1 million distinct CDR3 sequences, 40% to 45% of which appear only once. The material sequenced was blood. The receptor source for this set is a woman between 55 and 75 years old in good health. The CDR3 runs from the conserved cysteine through the conserved F or W. Each record gives: V gene, J gene, clone size, D gene, CDR3 DNA, CDR3 protein. D genes are given only for firm matches. Where a row states a size, it is once, few, many or the class of an expanded clone; other rows omit it.

TRBV30	TRBJ2-7	.	TRBD1	TGTGCCTGGAACCGGGACAGGTCCTACGAGCAGTACTTC	CAWNRDRSYEQYF
TRBV7-3	TRBJ2-1	few	.	TGTGCCAGCAGCTTAAAGGGGACCGCACAGGGTGTGATATACAATGAGCAGTTCTTC	CASSLKGTAQGVIYNEQFF
TRBV5-8	TRBJ2-7	.	.	TGTGCCAGCAGCCTCAGGGGGGGGCAGTACTTC	CASSLRGGQYF
TRBV12-3/TRBV12-4	TRBJ1-2	.	.	TGTGCCAGTGGGAAGGACTATGGCTACACCTTC	CASGKDYGYTF
TRBV27	TRBJ1-6	.	TRBD1	TGTGCCAGCAGTATAACAGGGGGCGTTTCACCCCTCCACTTT	CASSITGGVSPLHF
TRBV10-3	TRBJ2-1	.	TRBD2	TGTGCCATCAGTGAACCGACTGGACTAGCGGGAAACAATGAGCAGTTCTTC	CAISEPTGLAGNNEQFF
TRBV6-5	TRBJ2-5	few	TRBD1	TGTGCCAGCAGTTACTCGACAGGGAAAGAGACCCAGTACTTC	CASSYSTGKETQYF
TRBV5-1	TRBJ1-6	.	TRBD1	TGCGCCAGCAGCCCGGGACAGTCCGATTCACCCCTCCACTTT	CASSPGQSDSPLHF
TRBV5-1	TRBJ2-7	.	TRBD1	TGCGCCAGCAGCTTCGCGGGGACAGGGGACTACGAGCAGTACTTC	CASSFAGTGDYEQYF
TRBV19	TRBJ1-1	.	.	TGTGCCAGGGGAGGAGCTTTCTTT	CARGGAFF
TRBV5-1	TRBJ2-1	.	.	TGCGCCAGCAGCTTTACAGCGAGCTCCTACAATGAGCAGTTCTTC	CASSFTASSYNEQFF
TRBV20-1	TRBJ1-5	few	TRBD1	TGCAGTGCTAGAGATCACGGTCAGACAGGGGATAGTAATCAGCCCCAGCATTTT	CSARDHGQTGDSNQPQHF
TRBV28	TRBJ2-7	few	.	TGTGCCAGCAGTGCCCAGCAGGGTCTAAGCTCCTACGAGCAGTACTTC	CASSAQQGLSSYEQYF
TRBV2	TRBJ2-6	.	TRBD2	TGTGCCAGCAGGACGGTTAGCGGGAGGGCAGGCGTCCTGACTTTC	CASRTVSGRAGVLTF
TRBV24-1	TRBJ2-7	.	TRBD2	TGTGCCACCAGTGATTTGCAGTGGGATCTTCTAGCGGGAGTCCCTCCTACCCCATCCGAGCAGTACTTC	CATSDLQWDLLAGVPPTPSEQYF
TRBV27	TRBJ2-7	few	.	TGTGCCAGCAGTTTCGGGGGGCCCCTCTACGAGCAGTACTTC	CASSFGGPLYEQYF
TRBV19	TRBJ2-1	.	TRBD2	TGTGCCAGTAGTATAGGCGGGACTAGCGGGAGGGGTTCCTACAATGAGCAGTTCTTC	CASSIGGTSGRGSYNEQFF
TRBV15	TRBJ2-7	few	.	TGTGCCACCAGCAGGGTACAGGGCGCCAACGAGCAGTACTTC	CATSRVQGANEQYF
TRBV29-1	TRBJ2-3	few	.	TGCAGCGTTGATCCTTTCGGCACAGATACGCAGTATTTT	CSVDPFGTDTQYF
TRBV20-1	TRBJ2-2	once	.	TGCAGTGCTAGAGATGGAGGGGTGAACACCGGGGAGCTGTTTTTT	CSARDGGVNTGELFF
TRBV6-1	TRBJ1-2	.	.	TGTGCCGGCTTTGGTGGCAGTACTAACTATGGCTACACCTTC	CAGFGGSTNYGYTF
TRBV5-1	TRBJ2-7	.	.	TGCGCCAGCAGCTTGAGAGGTACAGCCGGGGGGCTCTCCTACGAGCAGTACTTC	CASSLRGTAGGLSYEQYF
TRBV27	TRBJ2-7	many	.	TGTGCCAGCAGTTTATTGGTAGGGGTCTACGAGCAGTACTTC	CASSLLVGVYEQYF
TRBV29-1	TRBJ2-1	few	TRBD2	TGCAGCGTTGACGGGACTACAAGCTCCTACAATGAGCAGTTCTTC	CSVDGTTSSYNEQFF
TRBV7-3	TRBJ2-3	.	.	TGTGCCAGCAGCTTAGGCATATCCAGTCCAGATACGCAGTATTTT	CASSLGISSPDTQYF
TRBV9	TRBJ2-2	.	TRBD2	TGTGCCAGCAGCGTAGTTTCAAGCGGGAGTCGTACCGGGGAGCTGTTTTTT	CASSVVSSGSRTGELFF
TRBV15	TRBJ1-2	few	.	TGTGCCACCAGCAGAGTTGGGGGGAACTATGGCTACACCTTC	CATSRVGGNYGYTF
TRBV3-1	TRBJ2-3	.	.	TGTGCCAGCAGCACAGGACTACTTGGAGATACGCAGTATTTT	CASSTGLLGDTQYF
TRBV20-1	TRBJ2-5	.	TRBD2	TGCGCCGGACTAGCGGGAGGGATTGAGCAGTACTTC	CAGLAGGIEQYF
TRBV18	TRBJ2-5	.	.	TGTGCCAGCTCACCCGGATCTTGGAGGGTTGAGACCCAGTACTTC	CASSPGSWRVETQYF
TRBV6-2/TRBV6-3	TRBJ2-7	few	.	TGTGCCAGCAGTGAGACACTATTGGATTACGAGCAGTACTTC	CASSETLLDYEQYF
TRBV9	TRBJ2-3	.	TRBD1	TGTGCCAGCAGCTCCTACTCCGGGACAGGGGGCACAGATACGCAGTATTTT	CASSSYSGTGGTDTQYF
TRBV6-2/TRBV6-3	TRBJ2-3	few	.	TGTGCCAGCAGTTACCCCGCGGGGAGAGCCGAAAATACGCAGTATTTT	CASSYPAGRAENTQYF
TRBV29-1	TRBJ2-5	few	.	TGCAGCGTGTCGGGATCTACCCTGAAAGAGACCCAGTACTTC	CSVSGSTLKETQYF
TRBV29-1	TRBJ2-7	.	.	TGCAGCGTTGAAGCGGGAAACGAGCAGTACTTC	CSVEAGNEQYF
TRBV6-1	TRBJ2-5	.	.	TGTACCAGCAGTGAAGGCAGGGGATTCCCCCCCCAGCAGTACTTC	CTSSEGRGFPPQQYF
TRBV7-2	TRBJ2-5	.	.	TGTGCCAGCAGCTTGGGACGTCGCCAGGGAGAGACCCAGTACTTC	CASSLGRRQGETQYF
TRBV27	TRBJ2-3	.	TRBD2	TGTGCCAGCAGTTTAAAAGCGGGAGAGTTCATAGATACGCAGTATTTT	CASSLKAGEFIDTQYF
TRBV5-1	TRBJ2-7	once	TRBD1	TGCGCCAGCAGCTCCTCAACAGGGGTCCCCTACGAGCAGTACTTC	CASSSSTGVPYEQYF
TRBV10-3	TRBJ2-1	.	TRBD2	TGTGCCATCAGTATAGCGGGTGGGGGTTACAATGAGCAGTTCTTC	CAISIAGGGYNEQFF
TRBV20-1	TRBJ2-7	.	.	TGCAGTGCTAGTCCCTTCGGCCTCGCGGGAAGGTCGTACGAGCAGTACTTC	CSASPFGLAGRSYEQYF
TRBV15	TRBJ2-5	.	TRBD2	TGTGCCACCAGCAGAGGAGGGCTAGCGGGAGGAGAGACCCAGTACTTC	CATSRGGLAGGETQYF
TRBV4-1	TRBJ2-7	few	.	TGCGCCAGCAGCCAAGATCCGGCTAGCGACTACGAGCAGTACTTC	CASSQDPASDYEQYF
TRBV29-1	TRBJ2-5	.	.	TGCAGCACATTTGGGGGATCGGGGGAGACCCAGTACTTC	CSTFGGSGETQYF
TRBV28	TRBJ2-7	.	.	TGTGCCAGCAGTTTCCAGGACTCCTTGGACGAGCAGTACTTC	CASSFQDSLDEQYF
TRBV2	TRBJ2-1	once	.	TGTGCCAGCGGGCAGACCTTAGGGCAGTTCTTC	CASGQTLGQFF
TRBV6-2/TRBV6-3	TRBJ2-1	few	.	TGTGCCAGCAGACCGGGACTCCTGGGGGACAATGAGCAGTTCTTC	CASRPGLLGDNEQFF
TRBV24-1	TRBJ2-1	.	.	TGTGCCACCGGCGGGGAAGACAATGAGCAGTTCTTC	CATGGEDNEQFF